Following are 16 T cell receptor beta chains from one sample sequenced in a study of CD8 T cells in ankylosing spondylitis. TCRdb used MiXCR to reprocess the 5' RACE reads, holding one entry per CDR3 protein. The table has about 300,000 distinct CDR3 sequences, roughly 12% seen once. The sequencing input was blood, either unsorted or a sorted T cell fraction (not recorded which). These receptors all stem from a female donor with ankylosing spondylitis or in good health (not recorded which).

This clonotype appeared many times. The chain uses TRBV11-2 and TRBJ2-3, with TRBD2 matching over 8 bases. The V and J ends lost 3 bases and 0 bases, in that order; junction bases with no gene match: 14. Germline CDR1 and CDR2: SGHAT and FQNNGV. The CDR3 loop spans 19 amino acids. CDR3 region: CASSFPIYSGETSTDTQYF. The CDR3 coding sequence is TGTGCCAGCAGCTTCCCGATTTATAGCGGGGAGACTAGCACAGATACGCAGTATTTT.

A few counts support this clonotype. This chain joins TRBV20-1 and TRBJ2-1; D may be TRBD1 (6 bases). The germline V and J ends were trimmed by 6 bases and 5 bases, with 20 bases remaining between them. This CDR3 comprises 15 residues. Germline loops: CDR1 DFQATT, CDR2 SNEGSKA (reference sequence). CDR3: CSAARDNFANNEQFF. DNA for the CDR3: TGCAGTGCGGCCCGGGACAATTTTGCTAACAATGAGCAGTTCTTC.

This clonotype was detected many times. The J gene is TRBJ2-1, the V gene TRBV5-1, with a tentative D call TRBD2 (6 bases). The CDR3 has 15 amino acids. CDR1 is SGHRS and CDR2 is YFSETQ in the germline V gene. V was cut by 3 bases and J by 4 bases, with 14 bases left in between. The DNA for the CDR3 is TGCGCCAGCAGCTCCGGTATGGGGAGGTACAATGAGCAGTTCTTC. Translating it yields CASSSGMGRYNEQFF.

This sequence joins TRBV7-8 and TRBJ2-7, with unresolved D. The CDR3 is made up of 13 amino acids. With 4 bases removed from V and 6 bases from J, the gap between germline ends came to 13 bases. Germline CDR1 and CDR2: SGHVS and FQNEAQ. Here the CDR3 reads CASSSGSWGEQYF. The CDR3 bases are TGTGCCAGCAGCTCCGGGTCTTGGGGCGAGCAGTACTTC. The full variable domain, completed using reference TRBV7-8 and TRBJ2-7, is GAGVSQSPRYKVAKRGQDVALRCDPISGHVSLFWYQQALGQGPEFLTYFQNEAQLDKSGLPSDRFFAERPEGSVSTLKIQRTQQEDSAVYLCASSSGSWGEQYFGPGTRLTVT.

This clonotype was found many times. The chain couples TRBV29-1 to TRBJ2-6; tentatively, D is TRBD1 (5 bases). CDR3 length: 16 amino acids. Germline CDR1 SQVTM, CDR2 ANQGSEA. V lost 4 bases and J 0 bases, leaving 13 bases between the germline ends. The CDR3 loop is CSVVGRDFSGANVLTF. For the CDR3, the DNA is TGCAGCGTTGTGGGCAGGGATTTCTCTGGGGCCAACGTCCTGACTTTC.

This clonotype was recorded once. A much larger clone is a single base away; this may be a read error. This chain connects TRBV12-3 or TRBV12-4 to TRBJ2-7; D unclear. The V end lost 2 bases, the J end lost 6 bases, and 8 bases lay between the germline ends. The CDR3 runs 12 residues. The CDR3 is CASSLLYCEQYF. CDR3 nucleotides: TGTGCCAGCAGTTTACTATACTGCGAGCAGTACTTC.

On this clonotype: This may stem from a read error, because a much larger clone lies one nucleotide away. The chain has TRBV24-1 and TRBJ1-2; a possible D gene is TRBD1 (6 bases). The CDR3 spans 15 residues. CDR1 and CDR2 (germline): KGHDR, SFDVKD. The CDR3, as DNA: TGTGCCACCAGTGCCTCACAGGGAAGTCCCTATGGCTTCACCTTC. It encodes CATSASQGSPYGFTF.

The V gene is TRBV24-1, the J gene TRBJ2-5; maybe TRBD1 (6 bases). This CDR3 spans 13 amino acids. V lost 5 bases and J 2 bases, leaving 8 bases between the germline ends. Germline assignment: CDR1 KGHDR and CDR2 SFDVKD. The CDR3 nucleotides read TGTGCCACCAGTGGAAGGGGGCAAGAGACCCAGTACTTC. Amino acids: CATSGRGQETQYF.

The CDR3 DNA is TGTGCCAGCAGCCCCTATGTTGCCAGCTCCTACAATGAGCAGTTCTTC. It translates to CASSPYVASSYNEQFF. The V gene is TRBV7-2, the J gene TRBJ2-1; D gene ambiguous. Germline V gene data show CDR1 as SGHTA and CDR2 as FQGNSA. The V end was cut by 5 bases, the J end by 0 bases, with 14 bases between. The CDR3 loop spans 16 amino acids.

In this sample, this clonotype turned up many times. This chain joins TRBV6-1 and TRBJ2-7, with 8 bases that match TRBD2. Unmatched junction bases numbered 9, after V lost 6 bases and J lost 2 bases. CDR3 size: 15 residues. CDR1 and CDR2 (germline): MNHNS, SASEGT. CDR3 nucleotide sequence: TGTGCCAGCAGCCCGCGGGGGGCTCCAACCTACGAGCAGTACTTC. Amino acid sequence: CASSPRGAPTYEQYF.

This clonotype was picked up many times. This chain joins TRBV7-9 and TRBJ1-2, with TRBD1 matching over 10 bases. The germline CDR1 and CDR2 sequences are SEHNR and FQNEAQ (reference sequence). The V gene end was trimmed by 5 bases and the J gene end by 1 base; junction bases not matched to a gene: 10. This CDR3 contains 17 residues. In nucleotides, the CDR3 is TGTGCCAGCAGCCCACCAAGGACAGGGGGATTTAACTATGGCTACACCTTC. Translating it yields CASSPPRTGGFNYGYTF.

CDR3 sequence reads: CASSLGLAGLPVNEQFF. CDR3 bases: TGTGCCAGCAGCCTGGGACTAGCGGGACTACCTGTCAATGAGCAGTTCTTC. V gene TRBV14 combines with J gene TRBJ2-1; TRBD2 matches at 13 bases. Germline V lookup: CDR1 SGHDN, CDR2 FVKESK. The V segment lost 4 bases and the J segment 6 bases; nucleotides outside the gene matches: 9. The CDR3 runs to 17 residues.

The J gene is TRBJ2-3, the V gene TRBV28, with D tentatively TRBD2 (6 bases). This CDR3 is 15 amino acids long. V was cut by 8 bases and J by 3 bases, with 18 bases left in between. Germline V CDR1 and CDR2: MDHEN, SYDVKM. CDR3 in amino acids: CASPRTGVPTDTQYF. The CDR3 DNA sequence: TGTGCCAGCCCCAGAACGGGAGTTCCTACAGATACGCAGTATTTT.

This clonotype was found a few times. The chain couples TRBV27 to TRBJ2-2, with D perhaps assigned TRBD1 or TRBD2 (5 bases each). CDR1 and CDR2 (germline): MNHEY, SMNVEV (reference sequence). Trimming shortened V by 6 bases and J by 0 bases, and 11 bases separated the two germline ends. The CDR3 has 15 amino acids. CDR3 sequence reads: CASRGPGPNTGELFF. DNA for the CDR3: TGTGCCAGCAGGGGGCCGGGGCCGAACACCGGGGAGCTGTTTTTT.

In this sample, this clonotype turned up many times. The DNA for the CDR3 is TGCGCCAGCAGCTTGGCCATGGGCCGTGAAGCTTTCTTT. Protein sequence: CASSLAMGREAFF. The chain is built from TRBV5-1 and TRBJ1-1; D remains unclear. CDR1 is SGHRS and CDR2 is YFSETQ in the germline V gene. Trimming cost V 0 bases and J 7 bases, with 10 bases left between them. The CDR3 runs to 13 residues.

This clonotype was counted between two and nine times. This chain connects TRBV12-3 or TRBV12-4 to TRBJ2-1, with 10 bases matching TRBD2. The V gene end was trimmed by 8 bases and the J gene end by 0 bases; junction bases not matched to a gene: 10. The CDR3 is 17 amino acids. In nucleotides, the CDR3 is TGTGCCAGCTTAGGTCTTAGCGGGGGGAGCTCCTACAATGAGCAGTTCTTC. Protein product: CASLGLSGGSSYNEQFF.